The 10 T cell receptor beta chains below all came from one sample that was sequenced in a study of T cell repertoires in cytomegalovirus infection. Each CDR3 protein gets one entry after TCRdb re-called the reads with MiXCR. The table lists 450,000 to 650,000 distinct CDR3 sequences, approximately 40% of them singletons. Their antigen targets remain unknown. The sequenced sample was cultured PBMCs, obtained from culture after CMV antigen stimulation. All receptors derive from a human donor in good health (CMV status not recorded). Some clones in this sample may be carry-over from other donors' samples.

The rearrangement joins TRBV11-2 to TRBJ2-7; D call uncertain. Germline assignment: CDR1 SGHAT and CDR2 FQNNGV. Deletions cut 7 bases from V and 4 bases from J, with 20 bases between. CDR3 length: 15 residues. The CDR3 nucleotides are TGTGCCAGCACCTTCCGCGGCGGCGCTTCTTACGAGCAGTACTTC. Residues: CASTFRGGASYEQYF.

The CDR3 region is CASSLREFNQPQHF. The CDR3 DNA reads as TGTGCCAGCAGCTTACGCGAATTCAATCAGCCCCAGCATTTT. The chain uses TRBV5-5 and TRBJ1-5, with D unclear. The CDR3 length is 14 residues. Germline-derived CDR1 and CDR2 are SGHKS and YYEKEE (reference sequence). With 2 bases removed from V and 3 bases from J, the gap between germline ends came to 9 bases.

CDR3 DNA: TGTGCCAGCAGCTTCTTTGCGGGGGGTGGTGATACGCAGTATTTT. Its protein product is CASSFFAGGGDTQYF. The genes are TRBV7-2 and TRBJ2-3; 8 nucleotides align to TRBD2. CDR1 SGHTA and CDR2 FQGNSA come from the germline V gene. The CDR3 is 15 amino acids. The trim removed 3 bases at V and 6 bases at J, leaving 8 bases unmatched.

This clonotype came up a few times. The chain employs TRBV12-3 or TRBV12-4 and TRBJ2-3; no reliable D call. Trimming cost V 3 bases and J 4 bases, with 11 bases left between them. The CDR3 has 14 residues. Here the CDR3 DNA reads TGTGCCAGCAGTTTTGGTGGGTTCCCAGATACGCAGTATTTT. Protein product: CASSFGGFPDTQYF.

About this clonotype: With a much larger clone just one base away, this may be a read error. The chain links TRBV12-3 or TRBV12-4 to TRBJ2-1, with D unclear. The CDR3 contains 12 residues. CDR3 protein: CTSSPTDNEQFF. DNA for the CDR3: TGTACCAGCAGCCCGACGGACAATGAGCAGTTCTTC.

This clonotype was observed many times. This chain connects TRBV7-2 to TRBJ2-7, with TRBD1 matching 9 bases. The CDR3 spans 16 residues. V lost 3 bases and J lost 4; bases outside the gene matches: 10. The germline CDR1 and CDR2 sequences are SGHTA and FQGNSA. This CDR3 reads CASSFLTQGARYEQYF. In DNA, the CDR3 is TGTGCCAGCAGCTTCCTAACACAGGGGGCTCGTTACGAGCAGTACTTC. Combining the CDR3 with reference TRBV7-2 and TRBJ2-7 gives the whole variable domain GAGVSQSPSNKVTEKGKDVELRCDPISGHTALYWYRQSLGQGLEFLIYFQGNSAPDKSGLPSDRFSAERTGGSVSTLTIQRTQQEDSAVYLCASSFLTQGARYEQYFGPGTRLTVT.

This clonotype was counted between two and nine times. The chain couples TRBV28 to TRBJ2-5, with TRBD2 matching over 7 bases. Looked up from germline, CDR1 is MDHEN and CDR2 is SYDVKM. The CDR3 totals 12 residues. V lost 6 bases to trimming and J lost 4 bases; unmatched junction nucleotides: 2. CDR3 nucleotide sequence: TGTGCCAGCAGCGGGACTATAGAGACCCAGTACTTC. Residues: CASSGTIETQYF. The full variable domain, rest sourced from reference TRBV28 and TRBJ2-5, is DVKVTQSSRYLVKRTGEKVFLECVQDMDHENMFWYRQDPGLGLRLIYFSYDVKMKEKGDIPEGYSVSREKKERFSLILESASTNQTSMYLCASSGTIETQYFGPGTRLLVL.

This rearrangement joins TRBV5-6 to TRBJ2-7, with 7 bases identical to TRBD2. Germline V gene sequence: CDR1 SGHDT, CDR2 YYEEEE. CDR3 length: 12 residues. Germline trimming cut 3 bases from V and 7 bases from J; bases unmatched to any gene: 4. CDR3 in DNA: TGTGCCAGCAGCTCCGGACTAGTAGAGCAGTACTTC. It codes for CASSSGLVEQYF.

The chain recombines TRBV6-6 with TRBJ2-2, with TRBD2 as a possible D gene (6 bases). This CDR3 is built from 15 residues. The V end lost 6 bases, the J end lost 4 bases, and 15 bases lay between the germline ends. CDR1 is MNHNY and CDR2 is SVGAGI in the germline V gene (reference sequence). The CDR3 sequence is CASRTGARGTGELFF. CDR3 in DNA: TGTGCCAGCAGGACGGGAGCGCGTGGCACCGGGGAGCTGTTTTTT.

V gene TRBV18 combines with J gene TRBJ1-1, with D uncertain. This CDR3 comprises 13 residues. Germline CDR1 reads KGHSH; CDR2 reads LQKENI. V lost 3 bases to trimming and J lost 6 bases, with 11 bases between them. The CDR3 DNA reads TGTGCCAGCTCACCGTTCAGTACCCCTGAAGCTTTCTTT. It translates to CASSPFSTPEAFF.